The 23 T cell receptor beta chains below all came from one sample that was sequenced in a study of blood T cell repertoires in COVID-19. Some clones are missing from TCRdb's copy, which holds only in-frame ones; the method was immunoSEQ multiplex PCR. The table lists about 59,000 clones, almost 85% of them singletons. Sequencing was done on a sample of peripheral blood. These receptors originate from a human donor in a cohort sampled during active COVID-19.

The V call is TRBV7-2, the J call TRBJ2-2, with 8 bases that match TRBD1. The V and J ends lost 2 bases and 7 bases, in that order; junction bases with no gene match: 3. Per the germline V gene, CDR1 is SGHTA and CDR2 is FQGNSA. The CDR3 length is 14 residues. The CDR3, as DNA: TGTGCCAGCAGCTTACAGGGGGCCTACGGGGAGCTGTTTTTT. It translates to CASSLQGAYGELFF.

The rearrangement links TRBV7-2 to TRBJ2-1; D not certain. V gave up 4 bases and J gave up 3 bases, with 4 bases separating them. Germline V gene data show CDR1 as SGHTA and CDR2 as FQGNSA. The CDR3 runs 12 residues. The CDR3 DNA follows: TGTGCCAGCAGCTACAGCTACAATGAGCAGTTCTTC. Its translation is CASSYSYNEQFF.

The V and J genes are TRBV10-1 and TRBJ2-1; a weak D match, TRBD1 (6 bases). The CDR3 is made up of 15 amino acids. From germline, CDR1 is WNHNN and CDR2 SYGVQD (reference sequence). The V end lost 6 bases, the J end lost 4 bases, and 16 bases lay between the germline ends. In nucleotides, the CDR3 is TGCGCCAGCAGCCAGGGGAACACCCGTTACAATGAGCAGTTCTTC. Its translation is CASSQGNTRYNEQFF.

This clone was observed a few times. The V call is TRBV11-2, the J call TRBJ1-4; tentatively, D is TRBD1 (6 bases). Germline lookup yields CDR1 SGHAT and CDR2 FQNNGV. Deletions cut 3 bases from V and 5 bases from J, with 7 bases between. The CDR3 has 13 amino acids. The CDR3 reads CASSFTGNEKLFF. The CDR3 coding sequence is TGTGCCAGCAGCTTCACAGGGAATGAAAAACTGTTTTTT.

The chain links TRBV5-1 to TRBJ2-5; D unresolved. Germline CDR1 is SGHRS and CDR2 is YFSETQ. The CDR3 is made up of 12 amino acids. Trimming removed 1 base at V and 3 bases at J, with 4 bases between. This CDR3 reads CASSLPKETQYF. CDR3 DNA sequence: TGCGCCAGCAGCTTGCCTAAAGAGACCCAGTACTTC.

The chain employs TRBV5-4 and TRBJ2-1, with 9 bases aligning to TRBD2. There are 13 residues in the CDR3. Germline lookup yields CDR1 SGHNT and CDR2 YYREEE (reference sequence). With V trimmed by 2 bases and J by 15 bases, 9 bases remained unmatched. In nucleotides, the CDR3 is TGTGCCAGCAGCTTCAGTAGCGGGGGCGTTGGGTTCTTC. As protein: CASSFSSGGVGFF. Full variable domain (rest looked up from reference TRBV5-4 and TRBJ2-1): ETGVTQSPTHLIKTRGQQVTLRCSSQSGHNTVSWYQQALGQGPQFIFQYYREEENGRGNFPPRFSGLQFPNYSSELNVNALELDDSALYLCASSFSSGGVGFFGPGTRLTVL.

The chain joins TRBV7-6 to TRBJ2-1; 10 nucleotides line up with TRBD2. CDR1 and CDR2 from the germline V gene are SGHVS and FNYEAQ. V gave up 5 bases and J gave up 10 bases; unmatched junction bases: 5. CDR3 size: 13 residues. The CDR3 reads CASSNQLAGEQFF. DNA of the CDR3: TGTGCCAGCAGCAACCAACTAGCGGGGGAGCAGTTCTTC.

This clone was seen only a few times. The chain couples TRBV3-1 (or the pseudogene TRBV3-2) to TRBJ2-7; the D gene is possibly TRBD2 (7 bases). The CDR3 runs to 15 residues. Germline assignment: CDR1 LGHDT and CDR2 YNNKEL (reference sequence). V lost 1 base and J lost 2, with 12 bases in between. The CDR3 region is CASSQAPGGTYEQYF. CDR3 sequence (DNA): TGTGCCAGCAGCCAAGCCCCGGGGGGCACCTACGAGCAGTACTTC.

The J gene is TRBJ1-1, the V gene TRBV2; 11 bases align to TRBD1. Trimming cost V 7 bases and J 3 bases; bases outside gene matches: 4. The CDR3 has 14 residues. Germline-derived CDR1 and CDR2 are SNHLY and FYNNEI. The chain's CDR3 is CASTGTGGYTEAFF. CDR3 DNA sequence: TGTGCCAGCACCGGGACAGGGGGTTACACTGAAGCTTTCTTT.

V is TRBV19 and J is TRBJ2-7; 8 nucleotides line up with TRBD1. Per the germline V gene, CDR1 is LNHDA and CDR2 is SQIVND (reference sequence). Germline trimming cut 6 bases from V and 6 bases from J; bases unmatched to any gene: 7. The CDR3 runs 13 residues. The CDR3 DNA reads TGTGCCAGTAGACTAGACAGGGGTAGCGAGCAGTACTTC. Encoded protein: CASRLDRGSEQYF.

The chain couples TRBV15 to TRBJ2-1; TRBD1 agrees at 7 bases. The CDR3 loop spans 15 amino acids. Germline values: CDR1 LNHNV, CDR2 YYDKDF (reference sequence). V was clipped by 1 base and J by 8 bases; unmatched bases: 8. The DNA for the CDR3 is TGTGCCACCAGCAGAGCCCGACAGGGTGTCGATGAGCAGTTCTTC. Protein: CATSRARQGVDEQFF.

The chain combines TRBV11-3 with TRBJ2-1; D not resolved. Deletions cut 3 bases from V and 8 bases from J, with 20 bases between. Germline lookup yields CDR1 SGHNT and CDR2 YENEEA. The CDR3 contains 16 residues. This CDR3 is CASSFASTRLPYEQFF. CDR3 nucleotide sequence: TGTGCCAGCAGCTTCGCTAGTACGAGGCTCCCGTATGAGCAGTTCTTC. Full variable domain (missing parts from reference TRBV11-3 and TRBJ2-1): EAGVVQSPRYKIIEKKQPVAFWCNPISGHNTLYWYLQNLGQGPELLIRYENEEAVDDSQLPKDRFSAERLKGVDSTLKIQPAELGDSAVYLCASSFASTRLPYEQFFGPGTRLTVL.

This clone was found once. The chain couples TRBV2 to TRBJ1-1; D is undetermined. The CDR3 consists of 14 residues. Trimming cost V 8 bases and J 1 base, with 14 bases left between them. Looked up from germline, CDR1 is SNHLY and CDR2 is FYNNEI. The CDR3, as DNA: TGTGCCAGCCGTATGGAGAGTGGGAACACTGAAGCTTTCTTT. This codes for CASRMESGNTEAFF. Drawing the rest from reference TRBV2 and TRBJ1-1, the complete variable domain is EPEVTQTPSHQVTQMGQEVILRCVPISNHLYFYWYRQILGQKVEFLVSFYNNEISEKSEIFDDQFSVERPDGSNFTLKIRSTKLEDSAMYFCASRMESGNTEAFFGQGTRLTVV.

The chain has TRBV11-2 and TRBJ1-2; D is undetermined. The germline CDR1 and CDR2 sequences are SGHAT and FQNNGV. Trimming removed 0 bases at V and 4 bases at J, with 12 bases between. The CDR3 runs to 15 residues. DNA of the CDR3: TGTGCCAGCAGCTTAGAGGGTGGGCCGGCCTATGGCTACACCTTC. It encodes CASSLEGGPAYGYTF.

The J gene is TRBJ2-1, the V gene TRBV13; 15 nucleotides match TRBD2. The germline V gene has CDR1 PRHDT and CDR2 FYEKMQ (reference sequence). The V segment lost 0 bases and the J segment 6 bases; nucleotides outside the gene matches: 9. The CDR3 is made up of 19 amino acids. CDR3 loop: CASSLGPGTSGGPFNEQFF. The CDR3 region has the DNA TGTGCCAGCAGCTTAGGCCCTGGGACTAGCGGGGGGCCCTTCAATGAGCAGTTCTTC.

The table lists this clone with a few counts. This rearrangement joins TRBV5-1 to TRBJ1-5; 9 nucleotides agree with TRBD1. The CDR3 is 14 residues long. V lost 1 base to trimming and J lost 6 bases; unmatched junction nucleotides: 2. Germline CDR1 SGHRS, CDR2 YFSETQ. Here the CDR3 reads CASSLTGGGQPQHF. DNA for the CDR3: TGCGCCAGCAGCTTGACAGGGGGCGGTCAGCCCCAGCATTTT.

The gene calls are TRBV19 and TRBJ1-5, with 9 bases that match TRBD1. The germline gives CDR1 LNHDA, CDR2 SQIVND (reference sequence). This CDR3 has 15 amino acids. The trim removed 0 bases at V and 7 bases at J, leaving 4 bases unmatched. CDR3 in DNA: TGTGCCAGTAGTATAGAAGGACAGGGGCTCCAGCCCCAGCATTTT. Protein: CASSIEGQGLQPQHF.

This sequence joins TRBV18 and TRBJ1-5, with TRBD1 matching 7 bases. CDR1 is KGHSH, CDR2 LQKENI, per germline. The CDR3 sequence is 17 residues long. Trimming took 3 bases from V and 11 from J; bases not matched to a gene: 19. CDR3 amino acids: CASSPTVSDRSITAQHF. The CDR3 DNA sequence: TGTGCCAGCTCACCTACAGTTTCGGACAGGTCAATTACGGCCCAGCATTTT.

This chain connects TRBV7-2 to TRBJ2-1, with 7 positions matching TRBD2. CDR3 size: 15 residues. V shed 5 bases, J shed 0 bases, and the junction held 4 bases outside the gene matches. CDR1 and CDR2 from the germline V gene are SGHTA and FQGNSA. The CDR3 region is CASSRGGVSYNEQFF. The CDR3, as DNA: TGTGCCAGCAGCCGTGGGGGGGTCTCCTACAATGAGCAGTTCTTC.

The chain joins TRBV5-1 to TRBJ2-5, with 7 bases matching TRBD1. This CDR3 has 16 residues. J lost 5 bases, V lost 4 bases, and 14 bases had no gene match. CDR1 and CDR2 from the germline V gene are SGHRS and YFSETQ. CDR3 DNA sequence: TGCGCCAGCAGCCCCGCAATGAGACAGGGAGATGAGACCCAGTACTTC. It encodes CASSPAMRQGDETQYF.

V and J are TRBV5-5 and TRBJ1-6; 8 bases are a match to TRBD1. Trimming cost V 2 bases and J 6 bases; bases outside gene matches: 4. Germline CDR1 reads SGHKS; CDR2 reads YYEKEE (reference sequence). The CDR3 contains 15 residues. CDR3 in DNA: TGTGCCAGCAGCTTCCTAACAGGGGGTAATTCACCCCTCCACTTT. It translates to CASSFLTGGNSPLHF.

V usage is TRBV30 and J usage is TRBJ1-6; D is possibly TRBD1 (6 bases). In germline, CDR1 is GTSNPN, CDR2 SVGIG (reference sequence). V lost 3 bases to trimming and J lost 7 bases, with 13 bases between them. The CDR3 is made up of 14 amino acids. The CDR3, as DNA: TGTGCCTGGAGCCAGGGGTTGGGGAATTCACCCCTCCACTTT. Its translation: CAWSQGLGNSPLHF.

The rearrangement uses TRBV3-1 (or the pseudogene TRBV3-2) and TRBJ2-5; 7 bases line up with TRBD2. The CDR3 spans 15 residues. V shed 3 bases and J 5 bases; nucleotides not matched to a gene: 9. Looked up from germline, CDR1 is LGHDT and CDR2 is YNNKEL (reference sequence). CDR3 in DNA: TGTGCCAGCAGCCATCAACGACTAGCCTTGGAGACCCAGTACTTC. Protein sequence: CASSHQRLALETQYF.